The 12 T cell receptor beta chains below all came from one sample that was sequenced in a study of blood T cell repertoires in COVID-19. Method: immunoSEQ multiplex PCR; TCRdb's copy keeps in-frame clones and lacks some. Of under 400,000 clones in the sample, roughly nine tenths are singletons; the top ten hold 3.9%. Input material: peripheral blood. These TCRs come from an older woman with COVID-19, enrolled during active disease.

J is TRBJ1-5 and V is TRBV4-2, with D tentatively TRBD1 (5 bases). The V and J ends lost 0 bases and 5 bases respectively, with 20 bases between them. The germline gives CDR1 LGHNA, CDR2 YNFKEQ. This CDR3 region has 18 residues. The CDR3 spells CASSQDGPERGWDQPQHF. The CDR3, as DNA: TGTGCCAGCAGCCAAGATGGGCCCGAAAGGGGTTGGGATCAGCCCCAGCATTTT.

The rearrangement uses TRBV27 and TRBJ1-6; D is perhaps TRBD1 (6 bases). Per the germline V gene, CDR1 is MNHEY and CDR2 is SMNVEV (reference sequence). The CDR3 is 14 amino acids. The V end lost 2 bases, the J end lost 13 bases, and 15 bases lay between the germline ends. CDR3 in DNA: TGTGCCAGCAGTTTACGAATCACAGGGTACCCCCTCCACTTT. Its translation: CASSLRITGYPLHF.

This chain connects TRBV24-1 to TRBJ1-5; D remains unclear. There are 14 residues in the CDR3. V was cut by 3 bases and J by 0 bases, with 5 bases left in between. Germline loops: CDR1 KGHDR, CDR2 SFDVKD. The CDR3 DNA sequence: TGTGCCACCAGTGATCTTTCTAGCAATCAGCCCCAGCATTTT. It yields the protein CATSDLSSNQPQHF.

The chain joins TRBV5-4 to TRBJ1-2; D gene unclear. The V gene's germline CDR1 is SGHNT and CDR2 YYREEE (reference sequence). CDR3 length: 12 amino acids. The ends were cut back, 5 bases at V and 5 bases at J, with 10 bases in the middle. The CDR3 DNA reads TGTGCCAGCAGTTTAGAGGGTTATGGCTACACCTTC. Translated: CASSLEGYGYTF.

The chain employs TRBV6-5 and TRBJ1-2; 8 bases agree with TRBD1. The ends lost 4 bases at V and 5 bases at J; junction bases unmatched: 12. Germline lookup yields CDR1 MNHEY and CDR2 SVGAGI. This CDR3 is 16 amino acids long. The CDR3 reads CASSSRTGQMTYGYTF. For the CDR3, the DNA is TGTGCCAGCAGTTCTAGGACAGGGCAGATGACATATGGCTACACCTTC.

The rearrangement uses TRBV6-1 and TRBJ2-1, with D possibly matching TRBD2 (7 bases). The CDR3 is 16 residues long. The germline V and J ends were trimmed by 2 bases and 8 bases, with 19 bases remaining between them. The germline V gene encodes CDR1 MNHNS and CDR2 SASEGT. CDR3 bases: TGTGCCAGCAGTGAACTTGAGGGGGGGCCTTACCATGAGCAGTTCTTC. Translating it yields CASSELEGGPYHEQFF.

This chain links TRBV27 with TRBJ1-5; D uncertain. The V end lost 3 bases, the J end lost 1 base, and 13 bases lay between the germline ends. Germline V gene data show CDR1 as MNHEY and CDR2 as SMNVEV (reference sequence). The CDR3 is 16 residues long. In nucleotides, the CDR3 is TGTGCCAGCAGTTTCTACCCCGGGATCAGCAATCAGCCCCAGCATTTT. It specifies CASSFYPGISNQPQHF.

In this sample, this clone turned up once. CDR3 region: CASSQGSGGAYNEQFF. Here the CDR3 DNA reads TGTGCCAGCAGCCAAGGAAGCGGGGGAGCCTACAATGAGCAGTTCTTC. V is TRBV14 and J is TRBJ2-1, with TRBD2 matching 8 bases. Germline CDR1 and CDR2: SGHDN and FVKESK. Unmatched junction bases numbered 4, after V lost 1 base and J lost 2 bases. This CDR3 comprises 16 residues.

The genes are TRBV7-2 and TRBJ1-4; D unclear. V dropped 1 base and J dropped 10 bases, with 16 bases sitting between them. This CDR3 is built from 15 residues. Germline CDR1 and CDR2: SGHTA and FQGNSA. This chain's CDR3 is CASSLVGGWAGKLFF. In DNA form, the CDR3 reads TGTGCCAGCAGCTTAGTTGGAGGGTGGGCGGGAAAACTGTTTTTT.

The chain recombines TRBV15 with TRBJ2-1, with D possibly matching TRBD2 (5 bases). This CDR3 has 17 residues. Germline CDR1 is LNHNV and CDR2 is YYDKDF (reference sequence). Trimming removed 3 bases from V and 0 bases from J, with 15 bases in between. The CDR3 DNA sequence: TGTGCCACCAGCAGCCCCCTGACGGGGAGCTCCTACAATGAGCAGTTCTTC. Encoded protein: CATSSPLTGSSYNEQFF.

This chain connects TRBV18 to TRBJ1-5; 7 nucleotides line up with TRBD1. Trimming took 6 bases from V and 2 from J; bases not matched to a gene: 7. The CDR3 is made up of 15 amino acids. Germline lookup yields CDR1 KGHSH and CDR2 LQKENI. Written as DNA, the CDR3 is TGTGCCAGCTCGCTTGACAGGGTCCGCAATCAGCCCCAGCATTTT. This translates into CASSLDRVRNQPQHF.

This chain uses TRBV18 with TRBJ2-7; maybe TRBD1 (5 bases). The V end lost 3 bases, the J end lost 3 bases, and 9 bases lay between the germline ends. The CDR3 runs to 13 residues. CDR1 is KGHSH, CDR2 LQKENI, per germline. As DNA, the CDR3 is TGTGCCAGCTCACCGGGGCAGCACTACGAGCAGTACTTC. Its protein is CASSPGQHYEQYF.